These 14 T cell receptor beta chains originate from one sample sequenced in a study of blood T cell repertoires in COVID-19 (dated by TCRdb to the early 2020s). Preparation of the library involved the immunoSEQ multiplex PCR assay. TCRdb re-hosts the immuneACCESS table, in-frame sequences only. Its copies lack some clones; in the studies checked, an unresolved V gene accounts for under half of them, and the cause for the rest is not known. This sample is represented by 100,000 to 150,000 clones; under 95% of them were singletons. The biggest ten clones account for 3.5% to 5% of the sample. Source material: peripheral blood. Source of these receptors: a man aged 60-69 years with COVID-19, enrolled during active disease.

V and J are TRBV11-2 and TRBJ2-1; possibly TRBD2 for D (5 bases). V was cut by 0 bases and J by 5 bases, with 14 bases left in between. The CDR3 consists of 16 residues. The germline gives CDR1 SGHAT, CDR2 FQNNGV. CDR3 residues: CASSLDFGDGDNEQFF. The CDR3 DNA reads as TGTGCCAGCAGCTTAGACTTCGGGGATGGGGACAATGAGCAGTTCTTC.

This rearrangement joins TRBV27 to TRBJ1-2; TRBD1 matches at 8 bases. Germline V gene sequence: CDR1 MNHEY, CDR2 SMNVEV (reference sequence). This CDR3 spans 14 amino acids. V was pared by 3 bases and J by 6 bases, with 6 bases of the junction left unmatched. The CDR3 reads CASSFHRTGNGYTF. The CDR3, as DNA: TGTGCCAGCAGTTTCCACCGGACAGGGAATGGCTACACCTTC.

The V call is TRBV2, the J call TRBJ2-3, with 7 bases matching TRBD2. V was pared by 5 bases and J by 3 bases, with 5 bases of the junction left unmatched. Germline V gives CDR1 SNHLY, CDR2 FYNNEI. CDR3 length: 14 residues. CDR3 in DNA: TGTGCCAGCAGTTCAGGACTAGAAACAGATACGCAGTATTTT. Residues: CASSSGLETDTQYF.

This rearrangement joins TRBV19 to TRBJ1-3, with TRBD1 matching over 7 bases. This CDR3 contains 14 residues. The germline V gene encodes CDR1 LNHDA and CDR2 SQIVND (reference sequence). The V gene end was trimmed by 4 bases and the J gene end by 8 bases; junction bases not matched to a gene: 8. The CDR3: CASSNRDSGYTIYF. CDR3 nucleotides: TGTGCCAGTAGTAACCGGGACAGCGGCTACACCATATATTTT.

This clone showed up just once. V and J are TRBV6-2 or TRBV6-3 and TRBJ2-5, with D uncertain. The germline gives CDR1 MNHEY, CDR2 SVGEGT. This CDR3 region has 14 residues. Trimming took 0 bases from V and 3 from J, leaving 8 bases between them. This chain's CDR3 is CASSYSSLKETQYF. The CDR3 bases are TGTGCCAGCAGTTACTCGAGTCTAAAAGAGACCCAGTACTTC.

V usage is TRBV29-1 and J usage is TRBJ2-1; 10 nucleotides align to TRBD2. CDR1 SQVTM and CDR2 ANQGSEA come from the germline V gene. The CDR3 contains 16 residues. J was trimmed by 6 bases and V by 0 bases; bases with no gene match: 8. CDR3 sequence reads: CSVEDRVASGSNEQFF. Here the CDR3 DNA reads TGCAGCGTTGAAGATCGGGTGGCTAGCGGGAGCAATGAGCAGTTCTTC.

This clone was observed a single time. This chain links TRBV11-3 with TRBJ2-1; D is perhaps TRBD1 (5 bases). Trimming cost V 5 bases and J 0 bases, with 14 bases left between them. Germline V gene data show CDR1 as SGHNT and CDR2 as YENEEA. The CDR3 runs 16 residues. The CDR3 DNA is TGTGCCAGCAGCCCCCGCCTAGGGGCCTCCTACAATGAGCAGTTCTTC. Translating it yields CASSPRLGASYNEQFF.

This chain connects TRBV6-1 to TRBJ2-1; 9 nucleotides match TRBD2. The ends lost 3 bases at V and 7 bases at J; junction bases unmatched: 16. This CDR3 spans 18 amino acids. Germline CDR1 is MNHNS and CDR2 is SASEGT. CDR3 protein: CASSDLFLGGRVGNEQFF. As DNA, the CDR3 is TGTGCCAGCAGTGACCTTTTTCTGGGCGGGAGGGTAGGAAATGAGCAGTTCTTC.

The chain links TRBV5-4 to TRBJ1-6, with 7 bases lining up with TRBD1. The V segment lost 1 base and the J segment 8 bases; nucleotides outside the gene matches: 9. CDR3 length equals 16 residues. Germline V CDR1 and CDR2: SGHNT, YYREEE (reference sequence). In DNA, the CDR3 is TGTGCCAGCAGCTTGCCGAAGACAGGGAGAGATTCACCCCTCCACTTT. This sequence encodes CASSLPKTGRDSPLHF.

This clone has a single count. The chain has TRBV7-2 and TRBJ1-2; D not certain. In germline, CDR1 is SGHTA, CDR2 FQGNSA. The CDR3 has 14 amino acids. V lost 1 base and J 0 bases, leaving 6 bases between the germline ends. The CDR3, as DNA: TGTGCCAGCAGCTTAGGCGTCTCTAACTATGGCTACACCTTC. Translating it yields CASSLGVSNYGYTF.

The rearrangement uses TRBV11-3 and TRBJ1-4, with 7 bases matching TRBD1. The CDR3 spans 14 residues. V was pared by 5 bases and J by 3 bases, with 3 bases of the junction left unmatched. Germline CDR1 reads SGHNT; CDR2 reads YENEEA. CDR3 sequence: CASSMGQPNEKLFF. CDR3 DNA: TGTGCCAGCAGCATGGGACAGCCTAATGAAAAACTGTTTTTT.

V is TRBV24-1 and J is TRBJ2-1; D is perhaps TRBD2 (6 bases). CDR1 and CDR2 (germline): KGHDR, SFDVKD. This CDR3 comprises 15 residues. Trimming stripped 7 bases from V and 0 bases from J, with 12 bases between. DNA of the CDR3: TGTGCCACCAGGGGATTCGGGGGCTCCTACAATGAGCAGTTCTTC. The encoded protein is CATRGFGGSYNEQFF.

This CDR3 is CASSHPGGLASGNEQFF. CDR3 nucleotides: TGTGCCAGCAGTCACCCGGGGGGACTAGCGTCTGGGAATGAGCAGTTCTTC. The V call is TRBV6-6, the J call TRBJ2-1; TRBD2 matches 10 bases. The length of the CDR3 is 17 residues. J was trimmed by 7 bases and V by 5 bases; bases with no gene match: 14. Germline assignment: CDR1 MNHNY and CDR2 SVGAGI (reference sequence).

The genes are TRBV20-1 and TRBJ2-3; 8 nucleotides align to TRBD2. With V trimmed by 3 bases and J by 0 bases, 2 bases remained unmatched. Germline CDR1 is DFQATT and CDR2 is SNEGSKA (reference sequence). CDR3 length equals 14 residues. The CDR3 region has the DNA TGCAGTGCTAGTTTAGCGGGGAGCACAGATACGCAGTATTTT. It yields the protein CSASLAGSTDTQYF.